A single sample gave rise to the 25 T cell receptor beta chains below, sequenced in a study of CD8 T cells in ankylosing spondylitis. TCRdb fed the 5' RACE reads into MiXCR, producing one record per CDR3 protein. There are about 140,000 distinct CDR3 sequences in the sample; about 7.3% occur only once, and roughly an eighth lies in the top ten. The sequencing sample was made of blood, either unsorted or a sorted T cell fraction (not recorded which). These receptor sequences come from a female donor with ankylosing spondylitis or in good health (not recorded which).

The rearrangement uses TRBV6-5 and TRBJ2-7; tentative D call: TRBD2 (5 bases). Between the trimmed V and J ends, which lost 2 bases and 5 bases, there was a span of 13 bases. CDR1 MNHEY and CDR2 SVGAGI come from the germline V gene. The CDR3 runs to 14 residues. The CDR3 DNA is TGTGCCAGCAGTTACGCCGGGAATCAGGACGAGCAGTACTTC. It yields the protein CASSYAGNQDEQYF.

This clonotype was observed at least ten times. This CDR3 reads CASSLEPGNNYGYTF. The CDR3 DNA reads TGCGCCAGCAGCTTGGAGCCCGGGAACAACTATGGCTACACCTTC. The V and J genes are TRBV5-1 and TRBJ1-2; D not resolved. CDR1 is SGHRS, CDR2 YFSETQ, per germline. V was cut by 0 bases and J by 2 bases, with 11 bases left in between. This CDR3 is 15 amino acids long.

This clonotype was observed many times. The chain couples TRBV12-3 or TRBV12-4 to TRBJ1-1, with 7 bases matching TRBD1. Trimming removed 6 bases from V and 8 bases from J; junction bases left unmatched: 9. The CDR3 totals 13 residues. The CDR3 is CASRPLWTGEAFF. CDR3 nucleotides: TGTGCCAGCAGACCTCTGTGGACAGGAGAAGCTTTCTTT.

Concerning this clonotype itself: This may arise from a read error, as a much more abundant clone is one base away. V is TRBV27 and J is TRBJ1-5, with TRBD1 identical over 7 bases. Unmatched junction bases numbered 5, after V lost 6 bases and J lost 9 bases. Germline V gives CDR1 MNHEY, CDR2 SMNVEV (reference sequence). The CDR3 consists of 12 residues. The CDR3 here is CASRAGGWPQHF. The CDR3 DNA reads TGTGCCAGCAGGGCAGGGGGATGGCCCCAGCATTTT.

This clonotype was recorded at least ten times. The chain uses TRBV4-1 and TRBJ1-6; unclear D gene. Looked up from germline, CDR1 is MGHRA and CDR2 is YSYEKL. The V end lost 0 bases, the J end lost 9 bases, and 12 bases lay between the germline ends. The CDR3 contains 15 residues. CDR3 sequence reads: CASSQEFWGGSPLHF. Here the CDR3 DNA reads TGCGCCAGCAGCCAAGAGTTTTGGGGAGGTTCACCCCTCCACTTT.

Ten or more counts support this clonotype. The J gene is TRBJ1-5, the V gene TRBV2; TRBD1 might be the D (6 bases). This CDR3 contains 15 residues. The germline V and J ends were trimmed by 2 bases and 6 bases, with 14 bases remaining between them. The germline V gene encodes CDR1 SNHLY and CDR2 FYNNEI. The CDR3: CASSEWKQGGQPQHF. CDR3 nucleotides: TGTGCCAGCAGTGAATGGAAACAGGGCGGTCAGCCCCAGCATTTT.

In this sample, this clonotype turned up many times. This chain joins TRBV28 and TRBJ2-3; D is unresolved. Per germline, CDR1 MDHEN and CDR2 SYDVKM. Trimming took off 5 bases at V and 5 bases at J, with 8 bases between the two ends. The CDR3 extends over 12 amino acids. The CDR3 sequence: CASSPVEDTQYF. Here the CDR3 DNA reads TGTGCCAGCAGTCCCGTCGAAGATACGCAGTATTTT.

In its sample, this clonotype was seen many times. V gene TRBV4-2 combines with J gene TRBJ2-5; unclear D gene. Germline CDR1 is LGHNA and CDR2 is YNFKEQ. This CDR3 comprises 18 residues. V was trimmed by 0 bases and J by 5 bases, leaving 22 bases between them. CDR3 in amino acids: CASSQEVRSIGSEETQYF. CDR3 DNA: TGTGCCAGCAGCCAAGAAGTTCGGTCGATCGGGTCCGAGGAGACCCAGTACTTC.

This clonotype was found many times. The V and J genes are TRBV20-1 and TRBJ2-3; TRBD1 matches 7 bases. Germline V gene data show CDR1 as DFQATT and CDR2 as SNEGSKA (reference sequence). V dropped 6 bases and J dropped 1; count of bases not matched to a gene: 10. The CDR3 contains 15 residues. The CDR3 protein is CSALDRVRGTDTQYF. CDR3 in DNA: TGCAGTGCCCTAGACAGGGTACGAGGCACAGATACGCAGTATTTT.

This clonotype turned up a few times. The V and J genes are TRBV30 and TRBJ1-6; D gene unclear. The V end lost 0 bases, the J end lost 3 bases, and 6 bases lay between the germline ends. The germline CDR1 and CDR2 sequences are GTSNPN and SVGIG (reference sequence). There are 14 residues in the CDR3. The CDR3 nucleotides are TGTGCCTGGAGTGTCTCGAACTATAATTCACCCCTCCACTTT. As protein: CAWSVSNYNSPLHF.

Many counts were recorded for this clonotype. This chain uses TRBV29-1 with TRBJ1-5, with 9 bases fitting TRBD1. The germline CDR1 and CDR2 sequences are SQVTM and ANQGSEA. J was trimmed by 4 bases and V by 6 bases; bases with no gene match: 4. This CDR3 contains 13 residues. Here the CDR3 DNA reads TGCAGCGTCGAGGGGACAGGGAATCAGCCCCAGCATTTT. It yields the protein CSVEGTGNQPQHF. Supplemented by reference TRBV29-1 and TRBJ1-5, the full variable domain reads SAVISQKPSRDICQRGTSLTIQCQVDSQVTMMFWYRQQPGQSLTLIATANQGSEATYESGFVIDKFPISRPNLTFSTLTVSNMSPEDSSIYLCSVEGTGNQPQHFGDGTRLSIL.

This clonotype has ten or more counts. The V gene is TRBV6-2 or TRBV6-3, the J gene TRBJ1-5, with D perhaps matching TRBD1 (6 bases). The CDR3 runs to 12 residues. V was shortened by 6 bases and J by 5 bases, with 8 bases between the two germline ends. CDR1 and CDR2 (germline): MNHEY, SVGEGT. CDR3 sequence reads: CASRTGDQPQHF. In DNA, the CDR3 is TGTGCCAGCAGGACAGGAGATCAGCCCCAGCATTTT.

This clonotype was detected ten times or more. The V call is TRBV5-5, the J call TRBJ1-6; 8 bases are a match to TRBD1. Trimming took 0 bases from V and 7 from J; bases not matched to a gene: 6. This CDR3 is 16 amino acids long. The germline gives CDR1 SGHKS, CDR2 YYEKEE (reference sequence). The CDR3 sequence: CASSLDPGGGNSPLHF. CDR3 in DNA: TGTGCCAGCAGCTTGGACCCAGGGGGCGGGAATTCACCCCTCCACTTT.

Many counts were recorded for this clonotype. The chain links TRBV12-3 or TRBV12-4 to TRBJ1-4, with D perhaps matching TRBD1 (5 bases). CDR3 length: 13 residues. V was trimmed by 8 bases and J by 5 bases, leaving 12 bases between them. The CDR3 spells CASYRRENEKLFF. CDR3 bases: TGTGCCAGCTACAGGCGAGAAAATGAAAAACTGTTTTTT.

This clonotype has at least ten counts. The CDR3 sequence: CASSYPSVYAPHQPQHF. The DNA for the CDR3 is TGTGCCAGCAGTTACCCATCGGTGTATGCCCCCCATCAGCCCCAGCATTTT. The rearrangement links TRBV6-5 to TRBJ1-5; D is undetermined. The CDR3 sequence is 17 residues long. Deletions cut 2 bases from V and 5 bases from J, with 19 bases between. The germline gives CDR1 MNHEY, CDR2 SVGAGI.

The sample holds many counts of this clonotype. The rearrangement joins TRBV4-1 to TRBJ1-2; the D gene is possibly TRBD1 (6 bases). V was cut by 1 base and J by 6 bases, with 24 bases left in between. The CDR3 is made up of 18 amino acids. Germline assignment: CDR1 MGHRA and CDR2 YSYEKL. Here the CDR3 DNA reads TGCGCCAGCAGCCAAGTGGGGGGGCCGGGCCACCCACGAAATGGCTACACCTTC. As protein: CASSQVGGPGHPRNGYTF.

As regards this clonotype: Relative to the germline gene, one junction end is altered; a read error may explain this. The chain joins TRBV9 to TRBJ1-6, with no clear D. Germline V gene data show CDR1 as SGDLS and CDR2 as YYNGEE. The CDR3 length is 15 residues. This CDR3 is CASSVGGRDNSRLHF. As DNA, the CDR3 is TGTGCCAGCAGCGTAGGGGGTAGGGATAATTCACGCCTCCACTTT.

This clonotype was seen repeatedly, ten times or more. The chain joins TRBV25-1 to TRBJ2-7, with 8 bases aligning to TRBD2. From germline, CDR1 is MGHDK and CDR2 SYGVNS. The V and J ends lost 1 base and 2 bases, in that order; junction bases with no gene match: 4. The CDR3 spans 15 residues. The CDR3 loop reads CASSESGGNPYEQYF. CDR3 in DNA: TGTGCCAGCAGTGAATCGGGAGGGAATCCCTACGAGCAGTACTTC.

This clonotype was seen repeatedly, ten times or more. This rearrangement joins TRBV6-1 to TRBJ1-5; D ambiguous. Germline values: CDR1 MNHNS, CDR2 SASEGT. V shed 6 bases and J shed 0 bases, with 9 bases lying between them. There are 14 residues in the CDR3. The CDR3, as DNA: TGTGCCAGCAGCCCCCTTCATAGCAATCAGCCCCAGCATTTT. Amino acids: CASSPLHSNQPQHF.

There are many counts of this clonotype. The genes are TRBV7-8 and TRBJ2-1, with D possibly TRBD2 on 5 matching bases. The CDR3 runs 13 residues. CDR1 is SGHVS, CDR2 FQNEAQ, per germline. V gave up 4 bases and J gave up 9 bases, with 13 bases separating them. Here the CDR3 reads CASSSSLEGEQFF. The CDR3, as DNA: TGTGCCAGCAGCTCGTCGCTAGAGGGTGAGCAGTTCTTC.

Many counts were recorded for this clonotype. The CDR3 DNA sequence: TGCGCCAGCAGAGGCGTCACTGAAGCTTTCTTT. This translates into CASRGVTEAFF. V gene TRBV5-1 combines with J gene TRBJ1-1; D ambiguous. V was trimmed by 5 bases and J by 4 bases, leaving 6 bases between them. Germline V gene sequence: CDR1 SGHRS, CDR2 YFSETQ. This CDR3 spans 11 amino acids.

In DNA, the CDR3 is TGTGCCAGCAGCTTAGAAGCGTACACAGATACGCAGTATTTT. Translation gives CASSLEAYTDTQYF. The chain joins TRBV11-2 to TRBJ2-3; D gene unclear. V lost 0 bases and J lost 2, with 6 bases in between. From germline, CDR1 is SGHAT and CDR2 FQNNGV. CDR3 length equals 14 residues. The full variable domain, its missing parts supplied by reference TRBV11-2 and TRBJ2-3, is EAGVAQSPRYKIIEKRQSVAFWCNPISGHATLYWYQQILGQGPKLLIQFQNNGVVDDSQLPKDRFSAERLKGVDSTLKIQPAKLEDSAVYLCASSLEAYTDTQYFGPGTRLTVL.

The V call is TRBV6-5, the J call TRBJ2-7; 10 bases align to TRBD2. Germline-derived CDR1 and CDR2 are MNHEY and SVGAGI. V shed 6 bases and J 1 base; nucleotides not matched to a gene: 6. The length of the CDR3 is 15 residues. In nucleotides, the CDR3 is TGTGCCAGCAGGATCCTAGCGGGGGCTTCCTACGAGCAGTACTTC. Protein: CASRILAGASYEQYF.

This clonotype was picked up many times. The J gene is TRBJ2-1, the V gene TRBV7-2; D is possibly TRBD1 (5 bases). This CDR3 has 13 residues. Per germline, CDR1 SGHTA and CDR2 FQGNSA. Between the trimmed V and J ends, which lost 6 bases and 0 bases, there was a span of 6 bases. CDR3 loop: CASRRGSYNEQFF. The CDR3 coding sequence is TGTGCCAGCAGAAGGGGCTCCTACAATGAGCAGTTCTTC.

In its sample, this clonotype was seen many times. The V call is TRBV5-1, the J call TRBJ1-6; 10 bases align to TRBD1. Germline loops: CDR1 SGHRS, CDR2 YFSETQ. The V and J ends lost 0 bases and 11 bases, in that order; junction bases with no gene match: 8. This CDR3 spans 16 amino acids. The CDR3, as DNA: TGCGCCAGCAGCTTGGAGACAGGGGGCGCGGGGCCACCCCTCCACTTT. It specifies CASSLETGGAGPPLHF.